Sequencing of this T cell receptor beta chain was carried out in a study of Graves' ophthalmopathy and Graves' hyperthyroidism. The CDR3 contains 12 residues. In germline, CDR1 is DFQATT, CDR2 SNEGSKA (reference sequence). V was trimmed by 1 base and J by 5 bases, leaving 8 bases between them. This clonotype was detected ten times or more. The antigen remains unidentified. Study-level findings and limits: Progression of ophthalmopathy was predicted by the model with 60% to 71% sensitivity and 72.22% specificity. Researchers report that a 13-signature model separated ophthalmopathy from stable hyperthyroidism, posting less than 90% sensitivity and 75% to 84% specificity. Among expanded thyroid clonotypes above 0.001 frequency, most also occurred in blood.

From fresh peripheral blood, 8 to 10 ml in volume, the PBMCs were obtained. Amplified material comprised TCR beta CDR3 regions derived from RNA transcripts. The workflow started with a first-round RT-PCR run with HTBI primers and then moved on to a second-round multiplex PCR. TCRdb fed the multiplex PCR reads into MiXCR, producing one record per CDR3 protein. The sample has 650,000 to 900,000 distinct CDR3 sequences, 35% to 50% seen once. This chain connects TRBV20-1 to TRBJ2-5; D is uncertain. The sequence derives from an adult man with Graves' ophthalmopathy. The sample comprised peripheral blood. The CDR3 loop reads CSARAVRETQYF. The CDR3 nucleotides read TGCAGTGCTAGAGCCGTGAGGGAGACCCAGTACTTC.